This is a list of T cell receptor beta chains from one sample in a study of OX40 agonist ivuxolimab in advanced cancers. The table came from immunoSEQ multiplex PCR; TCRdb's copy has only in-frame clones and leaves some out. Here the sample spans 50,000 to 70,000 clones, 80% to 90% being singletons. The sequenced sample was CD4+ or CD8+ T cells sorted from blood, obtained in a trial of the OX40 agonist ivuxolimab. These receptors were collected from an adult with an advanced solid tumor such as melanoma, head and neck, liver or kidney cancer. The CDR3 runs from the conserved cysteine through the conserved F or W. D genes are given only for firm matches. The listing skips clone size in some rows; elsewhere it reads once, few, many or a size class.

>16|once|TRBV6-5|.|TRBJ1-3
CASSYSEGYSGNTIYF
TGTGCCAGCAGTTACTCGGAAGGGTACTCTGGAAACACCATATATTTT
>17|.|TRBV5-1|TRBD1|TRBJ2-7
CASSFPSRQGSTYEQYF
TGCGCCAGCAGCTTTCCGTCGAGACAGGGCTCCACCTACGAGCAGTACTTC
>14|.|TRBV6-5|.|TRBJ1-4
CASSYGRLEEKLFF
TGTGCCAGCAGTTACGGCAGGTTAGAGGAAAAACTGTTTTTT
>14|once|TRBV5-4|.|TRBJ2-3
CASKLRGDTDTQYF
TGTGCCAGCAAGCTTAGAGGGGACACAGATACGCAGTATTTT
>15|once|TRBV5-1|TRBD1|TRBJ2-5
CASSSGGTGQETQYF
TGCGCCAGCAGCTCCGGAGGGACAGGTCAAGAGACCCAGTACTTC
>16|.|TRBV5-4|.|TRBJ2-6
CASSPGLRTGANVLTF
TGTGCCAGCAGCCCGGGACTTCGGACCGGGGCCAACGTCCTGACTTTC
>15|once|TRBV6-1|.|TRBJ2-7
CASSPSGSETGEQYF
TGTGCCAGCAGTCCCTCGGGGTCGGAGACAGGCGAGCAGTACTTC
>14|once|TRBV10-3|.|TRBJ1-5
CAIKGGSSNQPQHF
TGTGCCATCAAAGGAGGGTCTAGCAATCAGCCCCAGCATTTT
>13|.|TRBV19|.|TRBJ2-1
CASSVTSYNEQFF
TGTGCCAGTAGTGTAACCAGTTACAATGAGCAGTTCTTC
>13|.|TRBV9|TRBD1|TRBJ1-6
CASSERDRSPLHF
TGTGCCAGCAGCGAAAGGGACAGATCACCCCTCCACTTT
>16|.|TRBV7-9|TRBD1|TRBJ1-4
CASSLGQAPTNEKLFF
TGTGCCAGCAGCTTGGGACAGGCGCCAACTAATGAAAAACTGTTTTTT
>16|.|TRBV11-3|.|TRBJ2-3
CASSLGQGFGTDTQYF
TGTGCCAGCAGCTTAGGGCAGGGGTTTGGCACAGATACGCAGTATTTT
>15|.|TRBV5-6|TRBD1|TRBJ2-5
CASSLEQGAGETQYF
TGTGCCAGCAGCCTAGAACAGGGGGCAGGGGAGACCCAGTACTTC
>16|.|TRBV29-1|.|TRBJ2-4
CSVEGTLTGTKNIQYF
TGCAGCGTTGAAGGAACCCTCACAGGGACCAAAAACATTCAGTACTTC
>13|.|TRBV7-9|.|TRBJ1-1
CASTGPANTEAFF
TGTGCCAGCACCGGCCCGGCGAACACTGAAGCTTTCTTT
>15|.|TRBV19|TRBD2|TRBJ2-5
CASSIEGGRQQTQYF
TGTGCCAGTAGTATAGAGGGCGGGAGACAACAAACCCAGTACTTC